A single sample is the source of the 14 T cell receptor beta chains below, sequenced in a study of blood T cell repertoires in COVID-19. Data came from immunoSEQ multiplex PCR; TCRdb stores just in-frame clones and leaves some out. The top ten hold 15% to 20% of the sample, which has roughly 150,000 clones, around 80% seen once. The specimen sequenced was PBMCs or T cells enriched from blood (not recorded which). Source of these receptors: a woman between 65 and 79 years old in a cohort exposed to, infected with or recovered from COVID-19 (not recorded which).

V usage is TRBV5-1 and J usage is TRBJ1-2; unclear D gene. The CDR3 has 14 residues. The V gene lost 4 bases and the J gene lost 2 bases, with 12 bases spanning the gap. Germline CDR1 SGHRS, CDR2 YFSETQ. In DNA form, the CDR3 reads TGCGCCAGCAGCCTAGGACTTACGAACTATGGCTACACCTTC. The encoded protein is CASSLGLTNYGYTF.

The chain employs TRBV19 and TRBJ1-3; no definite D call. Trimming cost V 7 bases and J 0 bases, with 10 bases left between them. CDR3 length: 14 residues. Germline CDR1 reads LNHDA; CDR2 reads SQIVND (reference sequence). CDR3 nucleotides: TGTGCCAGTACCCCTGCTAGCTCTGGAAACACCATATATTTT. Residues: CASTPASSGNTIYF.

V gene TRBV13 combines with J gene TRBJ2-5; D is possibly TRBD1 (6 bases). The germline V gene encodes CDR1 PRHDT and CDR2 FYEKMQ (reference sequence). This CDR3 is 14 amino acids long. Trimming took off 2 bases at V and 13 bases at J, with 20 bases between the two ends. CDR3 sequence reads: CASSLWSGVHPPYF. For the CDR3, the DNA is TGTGCCAGCAGCTTATGGTCAGGGGTCCATCCTCCGTACTTC.

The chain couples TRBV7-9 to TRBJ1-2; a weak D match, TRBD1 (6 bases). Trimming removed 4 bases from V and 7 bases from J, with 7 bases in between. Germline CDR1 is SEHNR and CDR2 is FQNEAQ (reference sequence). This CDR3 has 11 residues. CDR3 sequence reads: CASSSRGGYTF. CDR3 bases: TGTGCCAGCAGCTCCAGGGGTGGCTACACCTTC.

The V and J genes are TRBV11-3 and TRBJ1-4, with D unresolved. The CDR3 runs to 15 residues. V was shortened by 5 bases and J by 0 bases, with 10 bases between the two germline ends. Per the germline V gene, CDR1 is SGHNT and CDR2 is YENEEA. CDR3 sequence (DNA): TGTGCCAGCAGCCCACGGGGAGCAACTAATGAAAAACTGTTTTTT. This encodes CASSPRGATNEKLFF.

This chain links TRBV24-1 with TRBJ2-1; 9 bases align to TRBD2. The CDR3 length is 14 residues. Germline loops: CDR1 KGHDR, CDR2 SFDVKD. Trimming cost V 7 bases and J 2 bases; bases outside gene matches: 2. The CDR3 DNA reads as TGTGCCACCAGCTCTAGCGGGGCCTACAATGAGCAGTTCTTC. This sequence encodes CATSSSGAYNEQFF.

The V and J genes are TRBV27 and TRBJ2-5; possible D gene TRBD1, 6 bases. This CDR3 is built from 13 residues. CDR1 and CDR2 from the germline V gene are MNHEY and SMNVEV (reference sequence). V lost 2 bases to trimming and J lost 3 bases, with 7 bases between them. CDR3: CASSLTGKETQYF. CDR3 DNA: TGTGCCAGCAGTTTAACAGGGAAAGAGACCCAGTACTTC.

The DNA of the CDR3 is TGTGCCAGCAGTCCGTCAAGGCGGGACAGGGTCGGGGAGACCCAGTACTTC. Encoded protein: CASSPSRRDRVGETQYF. This rearrangement joins TRBV7-6 to TRBJ2-5, with 9 bases identical to TRBD1. Germline CDR1 reads SGHVS; CDR2 reads FNYEAQ. The CDR3 is 17 amino acids. V was clipped by 6 bases and J by 5 bases; unmatched bases: 16.

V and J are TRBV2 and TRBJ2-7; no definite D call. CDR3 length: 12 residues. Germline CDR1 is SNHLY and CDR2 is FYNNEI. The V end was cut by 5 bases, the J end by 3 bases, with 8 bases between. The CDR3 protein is CASSPSVYEQYF. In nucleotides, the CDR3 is TGTGCCAGCAGTCCGTCGGTCTACGAGCAGTACTTC.

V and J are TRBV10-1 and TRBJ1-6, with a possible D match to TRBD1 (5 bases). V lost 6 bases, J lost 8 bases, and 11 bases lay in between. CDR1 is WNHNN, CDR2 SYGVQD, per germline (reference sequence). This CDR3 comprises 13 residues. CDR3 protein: CASRSSGDSPLHF. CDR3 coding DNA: TGCGCCAGCAGATCCTCGGGGGATTCACCCCTCCACTTT.

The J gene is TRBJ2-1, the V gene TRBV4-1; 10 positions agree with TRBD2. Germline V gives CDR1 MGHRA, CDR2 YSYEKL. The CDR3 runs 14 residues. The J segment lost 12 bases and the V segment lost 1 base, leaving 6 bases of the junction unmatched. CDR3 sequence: CASSQGTSGLRQFF. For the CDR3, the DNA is TGCGCCAGCAGCCAAGGGACTAGCGGACTCAGGCAGTTCTTC.

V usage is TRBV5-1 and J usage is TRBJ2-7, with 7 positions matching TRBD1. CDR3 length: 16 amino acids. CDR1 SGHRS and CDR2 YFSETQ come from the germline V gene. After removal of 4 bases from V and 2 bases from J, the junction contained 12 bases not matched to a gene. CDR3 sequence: CASSPIPGTETYEQYF. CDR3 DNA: TGCGCCAGCAGCCCGATACCCGGGACAGAAACCTACGAGCAGTACTTC.

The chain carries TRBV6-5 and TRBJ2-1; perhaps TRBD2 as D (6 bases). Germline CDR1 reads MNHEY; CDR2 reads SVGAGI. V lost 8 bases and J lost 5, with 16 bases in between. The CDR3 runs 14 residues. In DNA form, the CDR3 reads TGTGCCAGCTATCGTTACCCGGGGGACAATGAGCAGTTCTTC. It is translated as CASYRYPGDNEQFF.

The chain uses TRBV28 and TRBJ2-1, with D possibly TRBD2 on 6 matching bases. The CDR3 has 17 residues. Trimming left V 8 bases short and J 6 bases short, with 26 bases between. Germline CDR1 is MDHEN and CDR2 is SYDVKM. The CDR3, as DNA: TGTGCCAGCCGCTCGGACCTACTGGGGGGTTGGCGCAATGAGCAGTTCTTC. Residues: CASRSDLLGGWRNEQFF.